This passage covers 27 T cell receptor beta chains from one sample sequenced in a study of CD8+CD57+ T cells in acquired aplastic anemia (dated by TCRdb to the late 2010s). TCRdb lists the instrument as Illumina HiSeq 2000. Genomic DNA was used as template for profiling of TCR beta VDJ combinations and CDR3 sequences. TCRdb reprocessing: public reads trimmed at Q25 with fastp, clones called with MiXCR, in-frame beta chains kept. Every CDR3 protein is listed once, alongside the most common genes and DNA of its rows. Across this sample there are a few hundred thousand distinct CDR3 sequences, with around three fifths seen only once. The ten most abundant clones make up 6.5% to 10% of the sample. The source material was sorted CD4+, CD8+, or CD8+CD57+ T cells (not recorded which) from PBMCs. The receptors derive from a human donor with severe aplastic anemia or a healthy control (not recorded which).

V usage is TRBV7-9 and J usage is TRBJ1-6; D not certain. With 5 bases removed from V and 10 bases from J, the gap between germline ends came to 12 bases. The CDR3 spans 13 residues. In germline, CDR1 is SEHNR, CDR2 FQNEAQ (reference sequence). CDR3 amino acids: CASSVTFLSPLHF. The CDR3 bases are TGTGCCAGCAGCGTGACCTTTCTATCACCCCTCCACTTT.

This chain connects TRBV20-1 to TRBJ2-7; 8 bases match TRBD2. The J call may not be correct, given that the DNA end is closer to TRBJ2-1. Germline CDR1 reads DFQATT; CDR2 reads SNEGSKA (reference sequence). The length of the CDR3 is 14 residues. As DNA, the CDR3 is TGCAGTGCTAGAGAACCGGGACTAGGGAATGAGCAGTTCTTC. Translating it yields CSAREPGLGNEQFF.

The chain's CDR3 is CASSRDRSSSYEQYF. The CDR3 nucleotides read TGCGCCAGCAGCAGGGACAGGTCGAGCTCCTACGAGCAGTACTTC. The chain couples TRBV5-1 to TRBJ2-7; 8 bases line up with TRBD1. In germline, CDR1 is SGHRS, CDR2 YFSETQ. The CDR3 extends over 15 amino acids. Losses at the gene ends were 4 bases for V and 0 bases for J; bases not matched to a gene: 6.

The gene calls are TRBV2 and TRBJ2-5; D might be TRBD1 (6 bases). This CDR3 comprises 11 residues. V gave up 8 bases and J gave up 4 bases, with 8 bases separating them. CDR1 is SNHLY and CDR2 is FYNNEI in the germline V gene. The CDR3: CASSGAETQYF. CDR3 DNA sequence: TGTGCCAGCTCAGGGGCAGAGACCCAGTACTTC. The variable domain in full, with the rest retrieved from reference TRBV2 and TRBJ2-5, is EPEVTQTPSHQVTQMGQEVILRCVPISNHLYFYWYRQILGQKVEFLVSFYNNEISEKSEIFDDQFSVERPDGSNFTLKIRSTKLEDSAMYFCASSGAETQYFGPGTRLLVL.

The sample holds many counts of this clonotype. CDR3 sequence: CASRGGGDEQYF. In DNA, the CDR3 is TGTGCCTCCCGGGGGGGCGGCGACGAGCAGTACTTC. The chain recombines TRBV30 with TRBJ2-7; 8 bases agree with TRBD2. The V and J ends lost 7 bases and 5 bases, in that order; junction bases with no gene match: 7. The CDR3 totals 12 residues. Germline V gene data show CDR1 as GTSNPN and CDR2 as SVGIG (reference sequence).

This clonotype occurred once. V gene TRBV20-1 combines with J gene TRBJ2-7, with TRBD2 matching 8 bases. Losses at the gene ends were 0 bases for V and 3 bases for J; bases not matched to a gene: 7. The germline V gene has CDR1 DFQATT and CDR2 SNEGSKA (reference sequence). The CDR3 sequence is 15 residues long. The CDR3 loop reads CSARDLRGAYYEQYV. In DNA, the CDR3 is TGCAGTGCTAGAGATCTGCGGGGGGCCTACTACGAGCAGTACGTC.

The chain combines TRBV15 with TRBJ1-1, with D hard to call. CDR1 LNHNV and CDR2 YYDKDF come from the germline V gene (reference sequence). The V and J ends lost 3 bases and 0 bases respectively, with 11 bases between them. This CDR3 region has 15 residues. CDR3 DNA: TGTGCCACCAGCAGGGACCGACTAATGAACACTGAAGCTTTCTTT. Translated, it gives CATSRDRLMNTEAFF. The full variable domain, rest sourced from reference TRBV15 and TRBJ1-1, is DAMVIQNPRYQVTQFGKPVTLSCSQTLNHNVMYWYQQKSSQAPKLLFHYYDKDFNNEADTPDNFQSRRPNTSFCFLDIRSPGLGDTAMYLCATSRDRLMNTEAFFGQGTRLTVV.

The J gene is TRBJ2-5, the V gene TRBV10-3; 12 bases match TRBD2. The CDR3 covers 18 residues. V lost 4 bases, J lost 5 bases, and 14 bases stayed unmatched. CDR1 is ENHRY, CDR2 SYGVKD, per germline. The CDR3 reads CAISARLAGEKSRETQYF. CDR3 sequence (DNA): TGTGCCATCAGTGCGCGACTAGCGGGGGAGAAATCGAGGGAGACCCAGTACTTC.

The table lists this clonotype with a few counts. The rearrangement joins TRBV12-3 or TRBV12-4 to TRBJ2-5, with 7 bases identical to TRBD2. CDR3 size: 13 residues. V shed 5 bases and J 6 bases; nucleotides not matched to a gene: 6. The CDR3 protein is CASSHNSGQTQYF. For the CDR3, the DNA is TGTGCCAGCAGTCATAATAGCGGGCAGACCCAGTACTTC.

This clonotype was found a few times. The chain carries TRBV28 and TRBJ1-4, with D tentatively TRBD1 (6 bases). The germline gives CDR1 MDHEN, CDR2 SYDVKM. The V end lost 11 bases, the J end lost 0 bases, and 16 bases lay between the germline ends. The CDR3 runs to 15 residues. CDR3 in DNA: TGTGCCGGACAGACCCGGGGAGCAACTAATGAAAAACTGTTTTTT. The encoded protein is CAGQTRGATNEKLFF.

The rearrangement links TRBV9 to TRBJ1-6; 9 nucleotides line up with TRBD1. Germline V gene lookup returns CDR1 SGDLS and CDR2 YYNGEE. V shed 0 bases and J 8 bases; nucleotides not matched to a gene: 6. This CDR3 is built from 16 residues. The CDR3 DNA reads TGTGCCAGCAGCGTAGGGGGGGGACAGGGCTATTCACCCCTCCACTTT. Encoded protein: CASSVGGGQGYSPLHF.

The chain is built from TRBV7-9 and TRBJ1-5, with D uncertain. The V gene's germline CDR1 is SEHNR and CDR2 FQNEAQ (reference sequence). V lost 1 base, J lost 6 bases, and 7 bases lay in between. There are 13 residues in the CDR3. The chain's CDR3 is CASSLVVGQPQHF. The CDR3 DNA reads as TGTGCCAGCAGCTTAGTGGTGGGTCAGCCCCAGCATTTT.

This clonotype was observed at least ten times. J is TRBJ2-2 and V is TRBV11-2; unclear D gene. Germline V CDR1 and CDR2: SGHAT, FQNNGV. CDR3 length equals 13 residues. The germline V and J ends were trimmed by 2 bases and 7 bases, with 8 bases remaining between them. CDR3 protein: CASSLNGIGELFF. The DNA of the CDR3 is TGTGCCAGCAGCTTAAATGGGATCGGGGAGCTGTTTTTT. Combining the CDR3 with reference TRBV11-2 and TRBJ2-2 gives the whole variable domain EAGVAQSPRYKIIEKRQSVAFWCNPISGHATLYWYQQILGQGPKLLIQFQNNGVVDDSQLPKDRFSAERLKGVDSTLKIQPAKLEDSAVYLCASSLNGIGELFFGEGSRLTVL.

This clonotype was observed a few times. The chain couples TRBV9 to TRBJ2-3, with D hard to call. The CDR3 consists of 15 residues. V lost 4 bases and J 0 bases, leaving 12 bases between the germline ends. Germline-derived CDR1 and CDR2 are SGDLS and YYNGEE. The CDR3 nucleotides are TGTGCCAGCAGCTTGGCCCTGGGGAGCACAGATACGCAGTATTTT. Translation gives CASSLALGSTDTQYF.

This clonotype was seen ten or more times. This chain links TRBV7-9 with TRBJ2-5; possibly TRBD1 for D (5 bases). In germline, CDR1 is SEHNR, CDR2 FQNEAQ (reference sequence). This CDR3 has 15 amino acids. Trimming removed 1 base at V and 0 bases at J, with 9 bases between. The CDR3, as DNA: TGTGCCAGCAGCTTAGTTGGCAGGGACCAAGAGACCCAGTACTTC. It translates to CASSLVGRDQETQYF.

In its sample, this clonotype was seen many times. The gene calls are TRBV7-9 and TRBJ1-5; D possibly corresponds to TRBD1 (5 bases). The germline V and J ends were trimmed by 4 bases and 0 bases, with 7 bases remaining between them. Germline V gene sequence: CDR1 SEHNR, CDR2 FQNEAQ (reference sequence). The CDR3 extends over 14 amino acids. This CDR3 reads CASSSDSSNQPQHF. CDR3 nucleotide sequence: TGTGCCAGCAGCTCTGACAGTAGCAATCAGCCCCAGCATTTT.

The chain recombines TRBV7-3 with TRBJ1-2; 9 nucleotides agree with TRBD1. The CDR3 is 12 amino acids. Germline V gives CDR1 SGHTA, CDR2 FQGTGA. Germline trimming cut 5 bases from V and 6 bases from J; bases unmatched to any gene: 1. CDR3 loop: CASSRQGDGYTF. CDR3 DNA sequence: TGTGCCAGCAGCCGACAGGGGGATGGCTACACCTTC.

Turning to this clonotype: This may be a read error, as it is one base from a much larger clone. This sequence joins TRBV6-5 and TRBJ2-2; the match to TRBD2 covers 14 bases. This CDR3 comprises 16 residues. Per germline, CDR1 MNHEY and CDR2 SVGAGI. With 5 bases clipped from V and 7 bases from J, the junction kept 6 bases outside the gene matches. The CDR3 spells CASSTWTSGGFGELFF. The CDR3 nucleotides are TGTGCCAGCAGTACCTGGACTAGCGGGGGGTTCGGGGAGCTGTTTTTT.

This clonotype came up many times. The chain has TRBV6-5 and TRBJ2-3; possibly TRBD2 for D (6 bases). The CDR3 contains 15 residues. Germline values: CDR1 MNHEY, CDR2 SVGAGI. Trimming removed 6 bases from V and 2 bases from J, with 15 bases in between. CDR3 protein: CASSQPQRVTDTQYF. Here the CDR3 DNA reads TGTGCCAGCAGCCAACCGCAGCGGGTCACAGATACGCAGTATTTT.

A few counts support this clonotype. This chain uses TRBV9 with TRBJ2-7, with a weak D call TRBD2 (6 bases). The length of the CDR3 is 15 residues. The V gene lost 3 bases and the J gene lost 0 bases, with 13 bases spanning the gap. Germline CDR1 is SGDLS and CDR2 is YYNGEE. This CDR3 reads CASSASWDSSYEQYF. The CDR3 bases are TGTGCCAGCAGCGCATCATGGGACTCCTCCTACGAGCAGTACTTC.

This chain uses TRBV9 with TRBJ2-7, with 11 bases fitting TRBD2. With V trimmed by 3 bases and J by 0 bases, 2 bases remained unmatched. The germline CDR1 and CDR2 sequences are SGDLS and YYNGEE. This CDR3 region has 15 residues. CDR3 loop: CASSGSGRASYEQYF. In DNA form, the CDR3 reads TGTGCCAGCAGCGGTAGCGGGAGGGCCTCCTACGAGCAGTACTTC.

This clonotype has a single count. The chain links TRBV7-9 to TRBJ2-3, with a possible D match to TRBD2 (7 bases). Trimming took 1 base from V and 2 from J, leaving 10 bases between them. The CDR3 has 15 residues. Germline CDR1 SEHNR, CDR2 FQNEAQ (reference sequence). CDR3 sequence (DNA): TGTGCCAGCAGCTTAGACCGGGGGGCCACAGATACGCAGTATTTT. This translates into CASSLDRGATDTQYF.

This rearrangement joins TRBV7-3 to TRBJ2-1; D ambiguous. The germline gives CDR1 SGHTA, CDR2 FQGTGA. V lost 5 bases to trimming and J lost 7 bases, with 12 bases between them. The length of the CDR3 is 13 residues. CDR3 residues: CASSLLLGNEQFF. The CDR3 region has the DNA TGTGCCAGCAGCCTTTTGCTCGGGAATGAGCAGTTCTTC.

This clonotype came up many times. The V gene is TRBV3-1, the J gene TRBJ1-3; D not resolved. V was shortened by 0 bases and J by 4 bases, with 7 bases between the two germline ends. The CDR3 is made up of 14 amino acids. Per germline, CDR1 LGHDT and CDR2 YNNKEL (reference sequence). This chain's CDR3 is CASSQDTTGNTIYF. The CDR3 DNA sequence: TGTGCCAGCAGCCAAGATACGACCGGAAACACCATATATTTT.

This clonotype was seen at least ten times. This chain uses TRBV15 with TRBJ1-4, with D perhaps matching TRBD1 (5 bases). The germline CDR1 and CDR2 sequences are LNHNV and YYDKDF (reference sequence). This CDR3 is 13 amino acids long. With 0 bases removed from V and 8 bases from J, the gap between germline ends came to 7 bases. CDR3 sequence: CATSRDQGEKLFF. CDR3 sequence (DNA): TGTGCCACCAGCAGAGATCAGGGAGAAAAACTGTTTTTT.

The chain recombines TRBV9 with TRBJ1-6, with D possibly matching TRBD1 (6 bases). V was shortened by 4 bases and J by 6 bases, with 17 bases between the two germline ends. The CDR3 is 16 amino acids. Looked up from germline, CDR1 is SGDLS and CDR2 is YYNGEE. CDR3 nucleotide sequence: TGTGCCAGCAGCCCCGGGGGGGGGGCCAGTAATTCACCCCTCCACTTT. It yields the protein CASSPGGGASNSPLHF.

This clonotype has only a few counts. The V and J genes are TRBV7-9 and TRBJ1-3; TRBD1 aligns across 8 bases. With V trimmed by 8 bases and J by 2 bases, 5 bases remained unmatched. This CDR3 has 14 amino acids. The germline V gene encodes CDR1 SEHNR and CDR2 FQNEAQ (reference sequence). The CDR3 region has the DNA TGTGCCAGCCGATCGGACAGGGCTGGAAACACCATATATTTT. It is translated as CASRSDRAGNTIYF.